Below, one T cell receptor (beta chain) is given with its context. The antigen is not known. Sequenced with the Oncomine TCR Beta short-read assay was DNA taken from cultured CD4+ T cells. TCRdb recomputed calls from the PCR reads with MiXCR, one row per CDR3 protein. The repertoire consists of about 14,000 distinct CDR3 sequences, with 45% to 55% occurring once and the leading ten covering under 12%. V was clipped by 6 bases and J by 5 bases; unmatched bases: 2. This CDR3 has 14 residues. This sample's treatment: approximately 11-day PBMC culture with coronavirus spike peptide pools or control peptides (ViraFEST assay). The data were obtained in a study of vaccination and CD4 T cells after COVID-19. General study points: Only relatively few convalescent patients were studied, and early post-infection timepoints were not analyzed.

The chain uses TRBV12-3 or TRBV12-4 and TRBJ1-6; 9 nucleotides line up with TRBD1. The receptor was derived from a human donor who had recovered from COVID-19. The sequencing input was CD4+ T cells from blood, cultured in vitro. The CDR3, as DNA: TGTGCCAGCAGACGGACAGGGGATAATTCACCCCTCCACTTT. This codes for CASRRTGDNSPLHF.